The sequence of this T cell receptor (beta chain) was determined in a study of CXCR3 chemokines and chemotherapy response in bladder cancer. This CDR3 contains 12 residues. Trimming removed 4 bases at V and 5 bases at J, with 9 bases between. Germline CDR1 MNHNY, CDR2 SVGAGI (reference sequence). This clonotype qualifies as medium-sized. Each CDR3 protein gets one entry after TCRdb re-called the PCR reads with MiXCR. The sample consists of about 8,600 distinct CDR3 sequences, around 13% of them appearing once. The receptor's source is a human donor with bladder cancer that responded to neoadjuvant chemotherapy. The chain recombines TRBV6-6 with TRBJ2-7, with D hard to call. The biological material was taken from a patient whose treatment included neoadjuvant chemotherapy. CDR3 sequence: CASSSQSHEQYF. CDR3 bases: TGTGCCAGCAGTTCCCAAAGCCACGAGCAGTACTTC.